A single T cell receptor beta chain is shown here with its context. Clones were read by immunoSEQ multiplex PCR, and TCRdb kept only the in-frame ones, dropping some. Here the sample spans 70,000 or so clones, under 95% being singletons. This CDR3 has 15 amino acids. Trimming removed 2 bases from V and 0 bases from J, with 12 bases in between. Germline V gene data show CDR1 as SGHRS and CDR2 as YFSETQ. These data belong to a study of blood T cell repertoires in COVID-19. J is TRBJ2-7 and V is TRBV5-1; D might be TRBD1 (5 bases). The clonotype was recovered from a human donor in a cohort sampled during active COVID-19. The specimen was peripheral blood. The DNA of the CDR3 is TGCGCCAGCAGCTTAGACAGTCGTGCCTCCTACGAGCAGTACTTC. It specifies CASSLDSRASYEQYF.